Listed here are 5 T cell receptor beta chains from one sample, sequenced in a study of lymphopenia after photon versus proton radiotherapy. The assay was immunoSEQ multiplex PCR, and TCRdb's table has in-frame clones only and misses some. Found here are 60,000 or so clones, roughly nine tenths of them singletons; the top ten hold 10% to 15%. The sequenced sample was peripheral blood, obtained from a patient treated with proton-based radiotherapy. The origin of the receptors is a man at least 80 years old with esophageal cancer.

CDR3 bases: TGTGCCAGCAGCCTGGGGGCAGGGGGTTACGAGCAGTACTTC. Amino acids: CASSLGAGGYEQYF. The chain carries TRBV7-9 and TRBJ2-7, with TRBD1 matching 7 bases. The trim removed 5 bases at V and 4 bases at J, leaving 8 bases unmatched. Germline V lookup: CDR1 SEHNR, CDR2 FQNEAQ (reference sequence). The CDR3 consists of 14 residues.

In its sample, this clone was seen a few times. The chain has TRBV11-3 and TRBJ2-1, with TRBD2 matching over 12 bases. The junction had 7 bases not matched to a gene; V was cut back by 5 bases and J by 5 bases. This CDR3 contains 16 residues. Germline CDR1 is SGHNT and CDR2 is YENEEA. The CDR3 nucleotides are TGTGCCAGCAGCATGAGGACTAGCGGGACCGACAATGAGCAGTTCTTC. Residues: CASSMRTSGTDNEQFF.

The chain combines TRBV6-1 with TRBJ1-2; TRBD1 agrees at 8 bases. CDR3 length equals 14 residues. The V and J ends lost 0 bases and 4 bases, in that order; junction bases with no gene match: 1. CDR1 and CDR2 (germline): MNHNS, SASEGT. The CDR3 protein is CASSEAGTGYGYTF. The CDR3 DNA follows: TGTGCCAGCAGTGAAGCAGGGACAGGCTATGGCTACACCTTC.

The chain recombines TRBV25-1 with TRBJ1-3; TRBD1 might be the D (6 bases). The CDR3 extends over 16 amino acids. V was trimmed by 5 bases and J by 4 bases, leaving 18 bases between them. Germline V gene lookup returns CDR1 MGHDK and CDR2 SYGVNS. This CDR3 reads CASSTWAAQGGNTIYF. The CDR3 coding sequence is TGTGCCAGCAGTACCTGGGCAGCCCAGGGGGGAAACACCATATATTTT. Full variable domain (outside the CDR3, taken from reference TRBV25-1 and TRBJ1-3): EADIYQTPRYLVIGTGKKITLECSQTMGHDKMYWYQQDPGMELHLIHYSYGVNSTEKGDLSSESTVSRIRTEHFPLTLESARPSHTSQYLCASSTWAAQGGNTIYFGEGSWLTVV.

The rearrangement joins TRBV14 to TRBJ2-7; D perhaps matches TRBD2 (5 bases). The CDR3 spans 13 residues. Germline CDR1 reads SGHDN; CDR2 reads FVKESK. Trimming took off 4 bases at V and 3 bases at J, with 10 bases between the two ends. The CDR3 sequence is CASSRADYYEQYF. Written as DNA, the CDR3 is TGTGCCAGCAGCCGAGCAGACTACTACGAGCAGTACTTC.